The source of this T cell receptor beta chain is a study of Graves' ophthalmopathy and Graves' hyperthyroidism. Study-wide context: Calling hyperthyroidism stable required that no ophthalmopathy show up within 18 months of follow-up. Study conclusions and caveats: Sensitivity reached roughly 71% and specificity roughly 72% when the model predicted ophthalmopathy progression.

RNA transcripts yielded amplified TCR beta CDR3 regions. First-round RT-PCR used HTBI primers; second-round multiplex PCR followed. Each CDR3 protein is one row after TCRdb ran MiXCR on the multiplex PCR reads. The sample carries some 1.1 million distinct CDR3 sequences, 35% to 45% recorded once. The CDR3 loop spans 15 amino acids. The germline V gene has CDR1 SGHDT and CDR2 YYEEEE. J gave up 6 bases and V 3 bases, and 11 bases lay outside the gene matches. About this clonotype: No antigen is known for it.

Aged 18 to 65, hyperthyroidism patients had new diagnoses of under 2 months' duration. Other autoimmune diseases, uncontrolled infections, pregnancy and lactation each led to patient exclusion. The source of this sequence is an adult man with Graves' hyperthyroidism. The chain carries TRBV5-6 and TRBJ1-1, with 7 nucleotides matching TRBD1. Source material: peripheral blood or thyroid tissue (not recorded which). CDR3: CASSSPDRFLPEAFF. CDR3 DNA sequence: TGTGCCAGCAGCTCCCCGGACAGGTTCCTCCCTGAAGCTTTCTTT.